This T cell receptor (beta chain) was identified in a study of blood T cell repertoires in COVID-19. Looking at the study overall: Sites in the United States, Italy and Spain provided acute and convalescent COVID-19 samples. Sources were T cells, B-cell-depleted T cells, or PBMCs; the material itself was cDNA or gDNA.

The CDR3 is made up of 14 amino acids. V lost 5 bases, J lost 7 bases, and 7 bases stayed unmatched. Per the germline V gene, CDR1 is MNHEY and CDR2 is SMNVEV (reference sequence). As processed by the authors: Amplification from reference gene primers served as the basis for estimated nucleated cell counts. The table came from immunoSEQ multiplex PCR; TCRdb's copy has only in-frame clones and leaves some out. V and J calls and clone size are given by that table; D and trimming were obtained from the DNA. The data contain some 150,000 clones, about 85% of them seen just once; the ten biggest clones take up about 1.2%.

The chain joins TRBV27 to TRBJ1-2, with 10 bases that match TRBD1. The source material was peripheral blood. The TCR was taken from a man between 60 and 75 years old who had recovered from COVID-19. The CDR3 reads CASSIGQGVFGYTF. The CDR3 coding sequence is TGTGCCAGCAGTATCGGACAGGGGGTTTTTGGCTACACCTTC.